The clone carrying this T cell receptor beta chain was seen a handful of times. Patients' cancers were locally advanced or metastatic urothelial carcinomas. The record originates from a study of PD-L1 blockade in urothelial cancer. Study background: Male patients with bladder-origin urothelial cancer numbered about 90% of the roughly 29. After treatment start, blood was analyzed at 3 weeks (second dose) and at 6 weeks. Peripheral blood specimens exhibited a median yield of about 140,000 T cells.

V dropped 6 bases and J dropped 4 bases, with 15 bases sitting between them. The CDR3 runs to 13 residues. The germline CDR1 and CDR2 sequences are SQVTM and ANQGSEA. TCRdb's copy holds only in-frame clones and misses some; the assay was immunoSEQ multiplex PCR. The table has roughly 40,000 clones, about 86% seen once; the top ten hold roughly a sixth. Material: PBMCs, obtained around atezolizumab (anti-PD-L1) treatment. This chain links TRBV29-1 with TRBJ2-5, with D perhaps TRBD2 (7 bases). This clonotype was obtained from a man between 60 and 70 years old with urothelial cancer. The CDR3 DNA follows: TGCAGCGTCGGGGGGCAGCTGCGAGAGACCCAGTACTTC. This translates into CSVGGQLRETQYF. The full variable domain, rest sourced from reference TRBV29-1 and TRBJ2-5, is SAVISQKPSRDICQRGTSLTIQCQVDSQVTMMFWYRQQPGQSLTLIATANQGSEATYESGFVIDKFPISRPNLTFSTLTVSNMSPEDSSIYLCSVGGQLRETQYFGPGTRLLVL.